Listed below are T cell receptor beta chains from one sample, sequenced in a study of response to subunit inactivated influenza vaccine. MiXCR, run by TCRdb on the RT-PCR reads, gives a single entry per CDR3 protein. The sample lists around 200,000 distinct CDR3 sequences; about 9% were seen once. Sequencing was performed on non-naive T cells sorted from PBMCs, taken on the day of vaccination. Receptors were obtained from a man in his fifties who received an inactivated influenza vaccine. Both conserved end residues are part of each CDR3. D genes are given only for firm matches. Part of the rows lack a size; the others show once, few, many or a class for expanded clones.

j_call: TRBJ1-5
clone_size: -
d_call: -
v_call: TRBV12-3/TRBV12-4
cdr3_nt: TGTGCCAGCAGTTTCGTAGGGGTCGGGCAGCCCCAGCATTTT
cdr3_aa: CASSFVGVGQPQHF

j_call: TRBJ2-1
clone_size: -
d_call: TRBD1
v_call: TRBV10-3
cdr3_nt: TGTGCCATCAGCCGGGACAGGGGTTATGAGCAGTTCTTC
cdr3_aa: CAISRDRGYEQFF

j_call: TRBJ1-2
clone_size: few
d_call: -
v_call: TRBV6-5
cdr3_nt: TGTGCCAGCAGTTTCTCCACTCCTAGGGGTGGCTACACCTTC
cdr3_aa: CASSFSTPRGGYTF

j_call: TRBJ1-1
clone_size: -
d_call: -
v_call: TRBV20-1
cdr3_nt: TGCAGTGCTAGATTGAACCTTAACACTGAAGCTTTCTTT
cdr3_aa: CSARLNLNTEAFF

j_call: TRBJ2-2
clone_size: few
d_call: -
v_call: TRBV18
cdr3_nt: TGTGCCAGCTCACCCAAGTCCCATCTAGATGAGCTGTTTTTT
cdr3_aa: CASSPKSHLDELFF

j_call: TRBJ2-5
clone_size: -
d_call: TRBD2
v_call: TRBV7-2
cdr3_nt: TGTGCCAGCAGCTTAGAAACTAGCGGGGGGCTCGGGACCCAGTACTTC
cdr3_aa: CASSLETSGGLGTQYF

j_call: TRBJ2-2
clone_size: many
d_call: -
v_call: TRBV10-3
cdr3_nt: TGTGCCATCAGTGTGGATTTGAACACCGGGGAGCTGTTTTTT
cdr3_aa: CAISVDLNTGELFF

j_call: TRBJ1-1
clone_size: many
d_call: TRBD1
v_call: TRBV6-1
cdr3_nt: TGTGCCAGCAGTGGGGGGACAGGGGGCTGGATGAACACTGAAGCTTTCTTT
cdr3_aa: CASSGGTGGWMNTEAFF

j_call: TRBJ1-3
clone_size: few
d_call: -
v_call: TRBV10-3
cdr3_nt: TGTGCCATCAAAGGAGCGGGGGTGCGAAACACCATATATTTT
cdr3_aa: CAIKGAGVRNTIYF

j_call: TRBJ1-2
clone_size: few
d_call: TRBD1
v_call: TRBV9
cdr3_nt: TGTGCCAGCAGAGGGGAGGGGGCTGGGAACTATGGCTACACCTTC
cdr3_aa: CASRGEGAGNYGYTF

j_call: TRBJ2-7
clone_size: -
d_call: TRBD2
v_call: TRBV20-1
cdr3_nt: TGCAGTGCTAGGCCGGGGGGGGGGTTCTCCTCCGAGCAGTACTTC
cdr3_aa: CSARPGGGFSSEQYF

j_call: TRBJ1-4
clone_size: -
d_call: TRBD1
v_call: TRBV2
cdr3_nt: TGTGCCAGCAGCGGACAGGGGGCGGTTGCAACTAATGAAAAACTGTTTTTT
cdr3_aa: CASSGQGAVATNEKLFF

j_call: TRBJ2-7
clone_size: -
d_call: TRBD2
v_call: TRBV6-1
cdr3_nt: TGTGCCAGCAGAGCGGGAAGCGCGGGGGAGCAGTACTTC
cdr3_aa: CASRAGSAGEQYF

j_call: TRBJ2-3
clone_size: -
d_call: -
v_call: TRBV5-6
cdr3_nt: TGTGCCAGCAGCCCCGAGCTCAACGCAGATACGCAGTATTTT
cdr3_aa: CASSPELNADTQYF

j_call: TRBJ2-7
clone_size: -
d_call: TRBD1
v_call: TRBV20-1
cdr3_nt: TGCAGTGAGGGGGCTCTCGTCATGGGCGAGCAGTACTTC
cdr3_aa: CSEGALVMGEQYF

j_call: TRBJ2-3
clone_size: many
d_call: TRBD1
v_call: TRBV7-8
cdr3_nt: TGTGCCAGCAGCTACCCCGGGACAGGGGCCGATACGCAGTATTTT
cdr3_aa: CASSYPGTGADTQYF

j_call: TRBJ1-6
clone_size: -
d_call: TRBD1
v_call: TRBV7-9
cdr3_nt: TGTGCCAGCAGCCGACCGACAGGGCGCGATTCACCCCTCCACTTT
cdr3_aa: CASSRPTGRDSPLHF

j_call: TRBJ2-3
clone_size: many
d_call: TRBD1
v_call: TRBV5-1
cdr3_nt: TGCGCCAGCAGTCGGGACAGCAACACAGATACGCAGTATTTT
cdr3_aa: CASSRDSNTDTQYF

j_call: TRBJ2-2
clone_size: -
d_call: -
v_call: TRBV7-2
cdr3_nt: TGTGCCAGCGGTGGGGCAGGAGCCGGGGAGCTGTTTTTT
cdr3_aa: CASGGAGAGELFF

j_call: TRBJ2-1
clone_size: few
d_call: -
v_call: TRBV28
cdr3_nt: TGTGCCATCCTTCAGACAGGTACCTACAATGAGCAGTTCTTC
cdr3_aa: CAILQTGTYNEQFF

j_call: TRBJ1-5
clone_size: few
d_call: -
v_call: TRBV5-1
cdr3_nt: TGCGCCAGCAGCCGGGACATAGCGCAGCCCCAGCATTTT
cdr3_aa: CASSRDIAQPQHF

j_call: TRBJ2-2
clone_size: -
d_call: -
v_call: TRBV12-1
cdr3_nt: TGTGCCAGGGGCCGCTGGCGGGGCACCGGGGAGCTGTTTTTT
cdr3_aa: CARGRWRGTGELFF

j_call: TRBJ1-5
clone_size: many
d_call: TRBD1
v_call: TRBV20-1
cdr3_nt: TGCAGTGCTTCGACAGGGAGGCAGCCCCAGCATTTT
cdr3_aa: CSASTGRQPQHF

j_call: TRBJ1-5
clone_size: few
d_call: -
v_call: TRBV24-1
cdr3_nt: TGTGCCACCAGTGACCCCCGGGTGGGAGGACTGCATTTT
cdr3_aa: CATSDPRVGGLHF

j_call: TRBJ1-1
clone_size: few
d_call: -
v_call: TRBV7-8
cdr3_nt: TGTGCCAGCAGCTTAGCATGGAGCACGAACACTGAAGCTTTCTTT
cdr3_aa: CASSLAWSTNTEAFF

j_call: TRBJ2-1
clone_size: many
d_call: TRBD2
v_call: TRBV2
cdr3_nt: TGTGCCAGCAGTGAGGGACTACGGAATGAGCAGTTCTTC
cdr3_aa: CASSEGLRNEQFF

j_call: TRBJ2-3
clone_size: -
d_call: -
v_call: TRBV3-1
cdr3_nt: TGTGCCAGCAGCCAAGATCTACAGAGACCCACAGATACGCAGTATTTT
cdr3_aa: CASSQDLQRPTDTQYF

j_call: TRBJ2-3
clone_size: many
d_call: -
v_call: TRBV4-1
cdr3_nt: TGCGCCAGCAGCAGAGACAGGTACACAGATACGCAGTATTTT
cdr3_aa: CASSRDRYTDTQYF

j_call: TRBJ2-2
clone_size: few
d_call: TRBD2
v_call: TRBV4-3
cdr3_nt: TGCGCCAGCAGCCAAGATAGGATAAGGCGGGAGGAAGACACCGGGGAGCTGTTTTTT
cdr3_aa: CASSQDRIRREEDTGELFF

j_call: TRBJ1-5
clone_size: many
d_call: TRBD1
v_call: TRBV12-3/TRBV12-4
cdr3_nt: TGTGCCAGCACCCTCGGGACAGGGGTTCAGCCCCAGCATTTT
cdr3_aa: CASTLGTGVQPQHF

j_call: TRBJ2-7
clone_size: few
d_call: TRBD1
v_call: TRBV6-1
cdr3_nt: TGTGCCACCAAGGCCGGGACAGGGATCTACGAGCAGTACTTC
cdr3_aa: CATKAGTGIYEQYF

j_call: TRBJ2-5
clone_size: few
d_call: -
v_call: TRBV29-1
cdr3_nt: TGCAGCGCGGGCGAAAGGGGGTATTACGGAGAGACCCAGTACTTC
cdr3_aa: CSAGERGYYGETQYF

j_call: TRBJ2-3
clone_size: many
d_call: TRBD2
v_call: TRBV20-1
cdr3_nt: TGCAGTGCTAGAGATCCTGCGGGGGGCCACACAGATACGCAGTATTTT
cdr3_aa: CSARDPAGGHTDTQYF

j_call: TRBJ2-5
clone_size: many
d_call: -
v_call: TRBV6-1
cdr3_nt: TGTGCCAGCAGTGAAGCTCCCATTGGGGGAGAAGAGACCCAGTACTTC
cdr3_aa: CASSEAPIGGEETQYF

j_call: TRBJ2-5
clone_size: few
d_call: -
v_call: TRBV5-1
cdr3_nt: TGCGCCAGCAGCTTGGGTGGGCCAGAGACCCAGTACTTC
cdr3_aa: CASSLGGPETQYF

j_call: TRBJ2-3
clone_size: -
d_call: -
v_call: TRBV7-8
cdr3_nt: TGTGCCAGCAGCTTAATGAACGGCCTCACAGATACGCAGTATTTT
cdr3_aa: CASSLMNGLTDTQYF

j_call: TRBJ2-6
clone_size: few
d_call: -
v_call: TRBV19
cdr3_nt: TGTGCCAGTAGTACCCTGACAGCGTCTGGGGCCAACGTCCTGACTTTC
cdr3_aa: CASSTLTASGANVLTF

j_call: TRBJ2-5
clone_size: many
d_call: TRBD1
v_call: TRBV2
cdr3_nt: TGTGCCAGCGGAAAACAGGGGAGAGAGACCCAGTACTTC
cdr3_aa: CASGKQGRETQYF

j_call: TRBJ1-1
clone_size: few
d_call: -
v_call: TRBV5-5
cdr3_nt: TGTGCCAGCAGCCGAACTTCGAGCACTGAAGCTTTCTTT
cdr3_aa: CASSRTSSTEAFF

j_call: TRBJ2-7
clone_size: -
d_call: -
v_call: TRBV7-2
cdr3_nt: TGTGCCAGCAGGGGTTTGGGGTCCTCCTACGAGCAGTACTTC
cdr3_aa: CASRGLGSSYEQYF

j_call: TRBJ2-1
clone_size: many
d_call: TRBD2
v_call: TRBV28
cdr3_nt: TGTGCCAGCAGTTCCCTAGCGGGAGCATACAATGAGCAGTTCTTC
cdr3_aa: CASSSLAGAYNEQFF

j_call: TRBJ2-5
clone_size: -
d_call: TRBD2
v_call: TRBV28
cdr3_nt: TGTGCCAGCAGGACTAGCGGAAAAGAGACCCAGTACTTC
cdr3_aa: CASRTSGKETQYF

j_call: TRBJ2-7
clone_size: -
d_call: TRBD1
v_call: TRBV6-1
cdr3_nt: TGTGCCAGCAGTGAAGAGGGACAGGGTAGAAGAGAGCAGTACTTC
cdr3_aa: CASSEEGQGRREQYF

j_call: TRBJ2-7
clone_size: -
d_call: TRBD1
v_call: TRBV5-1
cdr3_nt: TGCGCCAGCAGCGCTGCGGGACAGGGGCTGGACGAGCAGTACTTC
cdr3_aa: CASSAAGQGLDEQYF

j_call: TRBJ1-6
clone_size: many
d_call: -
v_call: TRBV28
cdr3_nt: TGTGCCAGCAGCCGACCGGGCCCTGGCCTTTCACTGCCGGTTTCACCCCTCCACTTT
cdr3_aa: CASSRPGPGLSLPVSPLHF

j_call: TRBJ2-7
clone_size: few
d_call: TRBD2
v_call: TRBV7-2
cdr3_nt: TGTGCCAGCAGCTTAGTGAGCGGGGGGGCCTCCGAGCAGTACTTC
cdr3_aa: CASSLVSGGASEQYF

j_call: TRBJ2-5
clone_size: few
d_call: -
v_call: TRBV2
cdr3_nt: TGTGCCAGCAGTCCCTTCGGAGAAGAGACCCAGTACTTC
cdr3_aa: CASSPFGEETQYF